These T cell receptor beta chains were read from a single sample in a study of CD8 T cells in ankylosing spondylitis. TCRdb processed the 5' RACE reads anew with MiXCR; each CDR3 protein has one entry. Here the sample spans about 240,000 distinct CDR3 sequences, about 10% being singletons. Sequenced material: blood, either unsorted or a sorted T cell fraction (not recorded which). The receptors come from a male donor with ankylosing spondylitis or in good health (not recorded which). The CDR3 runs from the conserved cysteine through the conserved F or W. The D gene is left open where the match is weak. A row's size may be missing; if present it is once, few, many or a size class.

v_call,clone_size,d_call,j_call,cdr3_nt,cdr3_aa
TRBV12-3/TRBV12-4,many,-,TRBJ1-1,TGTGCCAGCACCTTAGGGGGGGCCGGGAACACTGAAGCTTTCTTT,CASTLGGAGNTEAFF
TRBV5-5,-,-,TRBJ2-5,TGTGCCAGCAGCTTGGCCCCGGAGACCCAGTACTTC,CASSLAPETQYF
TRBV10-3,many,TRBD2,TRBJ2-7,TGTGCCATCAGTGAGTTCCTGACTAGCGGGAGCTCCTACGAGCAGTACTTC,CAISEFLTSGSSYEQYF
TRBV7-6,-,TRBD2,TRBJ2-3,TGTGCCACACGATTGACTAGCGGGAAGGCCACAGATACGCAGTATTTT,CATRLTSGKATDTQYF
TRBV11-1,few,TRBD1,TRBJ1-5,TGTGCCAGCAGCTTAGCGACGGGGACAGGGGGTTTTGCTAGCAATCAGCCCCAGCATTTT,CASSLATGTGGFASNQPQHF
TRBV20-1,many,-,TRBJ2-3,TGCAGTGCTATAAATTCAATTGGCGCAGATACGCAGTATTTT,CSAINSIGADTQYF
TRBV28,few,-,TRBJ1-1,TGTGCCAGCAGTTTATGGCAGCAGAACACTGAAGCTTTCTTT,CASSLWQQNTEAFF
TRBV27,many,TRBD1,TRBJ1-6,TGTGCCAGCAGCCCAGCGGGACAGAACTATAATTCACCCCTCCACTTT,CASSPAGQNYNSPLHF
TRBV9,many,-,TRBJ2-7,TGTGCCAGCAGCGTAGGGGTCGGGGTATCCTTCTACGAGCAGTACTTC,CASSVGVGVSFYEQYF
TRBV3-1,many,-,TRBJ2-1,TGTGCCAGCAGTCAAGGAGGGCGGGTTTACAATGAGCAGTTCTTC,CASSQGGRVYNEQFF
TRBV7-9,-,-,TRBJ2-1,TGTGCCAGCAGCTTGCAGGACACGAACAATGAGCAGTTCTTC,CASSLQDTNNEQFF
TRBV25-1,many,TRBD2,TRBJ2-7,TGTGCCAGCAGTGAAGGCGGGGGGTCGCAGTACTTC,CASSEGGGSQYF
TRBV5-1,many,TRBD2,TRBJ2-5,TGCGCCAGCAGCCGGATGTCGGGACTAGCCCTAGAGACCCAGTACTTC,CASSRMSGLALETQYF
TRBV18,few,TRBD1,TRBJ2-1,TGTGCCAGCTCACCGACAGGGGATTCACATGAGCAGTTCTTC,CASSPTGDSHEQFF
TRBV10-2,many,-,TRBJ1-1,TGCGCCACGAAATCGGGGGGGACTGAAGCTTTCTTT,CATKSGGTEAFF
TRBV5-1,medium-sized,-,TRBJ2-7,TGCGCCAGCAGCTCCCGCGACGAGCAGTACTTC,CASSSRDEQYF
TRBV6-2/TRBV6-3,many,-,TRBJ1-1,TGTGCCAGCAGTTCTCAGAGGGGTAAGACATCAAGAAGTTTCATGAACACTGAAGCTTTCTTT,CASSSQRGKTSRSFMNTEAFF